This T cell receptor (beta chain) stems from a study of shared clonotypes between healthy human individuals. Turning to the study itself: Contributing individuals were two females and a few males aged 18 to 49.

Trimming removed 3 bases from V and 3 bases from J; junction bases left unmatched: 6. The CDR3 is 14 residues long. CDR1 and CDR2 (germline): GTSNPN, SVGIG (reference sequence). Participating donors were healthy, HIV-negative adults free of recent acute infections or vaccinations. In the authors' methods: With immunoSEQ giving junction-only sequences and no quality scores, filtering differed. Assay used: immunoSEQ multiplex PCR; TCRdb lists only in-frame clones, some missing. D and trimming come from the DNA, and the V and J calls and clone size come from that table. The table lists around 2.3 million clones, about 94% of them singletons.

The chain joins TRBV30 to TRBJ1-2; 8 bases match TRBD1. The specimen sequenced was naive CD4+ T cells sorted from blood. The sample's subset: CD45RA+ positively selected. The receptor was derived from a man younger than 35 in good health. The CDR3 reads CAWRGTGDYYGYTF. For the CDR3, the DNA is TGTGCCTGGAGGGGGACAGGTGACTACTATGGCTACACCTTC.